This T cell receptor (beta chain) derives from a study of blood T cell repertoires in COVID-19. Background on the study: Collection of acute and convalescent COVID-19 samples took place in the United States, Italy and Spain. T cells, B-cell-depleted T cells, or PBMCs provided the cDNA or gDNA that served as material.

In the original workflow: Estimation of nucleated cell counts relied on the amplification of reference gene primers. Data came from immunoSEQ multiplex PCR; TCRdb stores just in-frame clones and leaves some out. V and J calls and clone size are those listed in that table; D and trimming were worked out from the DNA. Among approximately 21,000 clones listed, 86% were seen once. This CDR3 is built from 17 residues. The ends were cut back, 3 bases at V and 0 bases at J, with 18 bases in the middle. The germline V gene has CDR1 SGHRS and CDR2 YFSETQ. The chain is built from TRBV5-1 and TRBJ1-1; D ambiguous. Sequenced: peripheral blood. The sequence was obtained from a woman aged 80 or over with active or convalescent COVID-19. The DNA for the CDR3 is TGCGCCAGCAGCTACTCGACAATCCGGGATATGAACACTGAAGCTTTCTTT. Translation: CASSYSTIRDMNTEAFF.